This TCR beta chain was identified during a study of blood T cell repertoires in COVID-19. Study-wide background: Acute and convalescent COVID-19 specimens originated in the United States, Italy and Spain. Sample material is recorded as cDNA or gDNA derived from T cells, B-cell-depleted T cells, or PBMCs.

This clone has a handful of counts. How the authors handled the data: Using reference gene primer amplification, nucleated cell counts were estimated. TCRdb's copy holds only in-frame clones and misses some; the assay was immunoSEQ multiplex PCR. D and trimming were read from the DNA, whereas the V and J calls and clone size are those reported in that table. Found here are 45,000 to 70,000 clones, around 76% of them singletons; the top ten hold 22%. Sample: peripheral blood. The TCR sequence derives from an older woman with acute or convalescent COVID-19.

The chain's CDR3 is CASSLGGEWAFF. As DNA, the CDR3 is TGTGCCAGCAGCCTTGGAGGGGAGTGGGCTTTCTTT. V usage is TRBV5-5 and J usage is TRBJ1-1, with D perhaps TRBD1 (5 bases). In germline, CDR1 is SGHKS, CDR2 YYEKEE (reference sequence). V gave up 4 bases and J gave up 11 bases, with 15 bases separating them. The CDR3 contains 12 residues.